Below are 26 T cell receptor beta chains sequenced from a single sample in a study of spatial heterogeneity in lung cancer. TCRdb reprocessed the 5' RACE reads with MiXCR, giving one entry per CDR3 protein. The sample yields approximately 11,000 distinct CDR3 sequences, around 3.7% seen once. Time point indicated: sample taken at primary tumor resection. TCRs were sequenced from unsorted whole RNA of tumor, nontumor lung or PBMC. The sequenced sample was normal lung tissue next to the tumor, obtained at surgery. All receptors derive from a male donor with early-stage non-small cell lung cancer.

The chain couples TRBV7-2 to TRBJ2-4; D is ambiguous. With 6 bases removed from V and 3 bases from J, the gap between germline ends came to 6 bases. This CDR3 is 12 amino acids long. The V gene's germline CDR1 is SGHTA and CDR2 FQGNSA. The CDR3 spells CASSLNKNIQYF. The CDR3, as DNA: TGTGCCAGCAGTCTAAACAAAAACATTCAGTACTTC. The variable domain in full, completed from reference TRBV7-2 and TRBJ2-4, reads GAGVSQSPSNKVTEKGKDVELRCDPISGHTALYWYRQSLGQGLEFLIYFQGNSAPDKSGLPSDRFSAERTGGSVSTLTIQRTQQEDSAVYLCASSLNKNIQYFGAGTRLSVL.

This clonotype was counted many times. The J gene is TRBJ1-6, the V gene TRBV7-9; TRBD1 is a possible D gene (6 bases). V was cut by 5 bases and J by 5 bases, with 16 bases left in between. The CDR3 is 16 residues long. Germline CDR1 is SEHNR and CDR2 is FQNEAQ (reference sequence). CDR3 in amino acids: CASSRSGGQNNSPLHF. DNA for the CDR3: TGTGCCAGCAGCCGTTCCGGTGGACAGAATAATTCACCCCTCCACTTT.

This clonotype was seen at least ten times. The J gene is TRBJ2-7, the V gene TRBV3-1, with D possibly being TRBD1 (6 bases). Per germline, CDR1 LGHDT and CDR2 YNNKEL (reference sequence). The V and J ends lost 2 bases and 1 base respectively, with 9 bases between them. The CDR3 sequence is 14 residues long. The CDR3 nucleotides are TGTGCCAGCAGCCAAAGGACAGAATCCTACGAGCAGTACTTC. This gives the protein CASSQRTESYEQYF.

The chain has TRBV20-1 and TRBJ2-7; tentative D call: TRBD2 (5 bases). The CDR3 is 11 residues long. Germline V gene data show CDR1 as DFQATT and CDR2 as SNEGSKA (reference sequence). Between the trimmed V and J ends, which lost 5 bases and 6 bases, there was a span of 11 bases. CDR3 region: CSARGLSEQYF. The CDR3 nucleotides are TGCAGTGCTCGGGGATTGTCCGAGCAGTACTTC.

The rearrangement joins TRBV5-1 to TRBJ1-2, with unresolved D. There are 14 residues in the CDR3. V gave up 2 bases and J gave up 2 bases, with 10 bases separating them. Germline V CDR1 and CDR2: SGHRS, YFSETQ. The CDR3 region has the DNA TGCGCCAGCAGCTTAAGGGAGTCGAACTATGGCTACACCTTC. Translating gives CASSLRESNYGYTF.

By sample share, this clonotype is medium-sized (0.01 to 0.1%). This CDR3 is CASSAPGTGGASSPLHF. In DNA, the CDR3 is TGTGCCAGCAGCGCGCCCGGGACAGGGGGCGCAAGCTCACCCCTCCACTTT. The chain joins TRBV9 to TRBJ1-6; 12 bases line up with TRBD1. CDR1 is SGDLS and CDR2 is YYNGEE in the germline V gene. The CDR3 has 17 amino acids. Trimming took 3 bases from V and 10 from J; bases not matched to a gene: 11.

This clonotype occurred many times. This rearrangement joins TRBV10-1 to TRBJ2-7; possibly TRBD2 for D (7 bases). Trimming pared 3 bases from V and 2 bases from J, leaving 11 bases between. Germline V gene data show CDR1 as WNHNN and CDR2 as SYGVQD (reference sequence). The CDR3 runs to 14 residues. For the CDR3, the DNA is TGCGCCAGCAGTGATCGGGGGGCGACCTACGAGCAGTACTTC. As protein: CASSDRGATYEQYF.

This clonotype turned up a few times. The chain links TRBV11-2 to TRBJ2-7, with D hard to call. CDR3 size: 15 residues. V was cut by 0 bases and J by 2 bases, with 11 bases left in between. Looked up from germline, CDR1 is SGHAT and CDR2 is FQNNGV. DNA for the CDR3: TGTGCCAGCAGCTTAGATCCCCCGACCCCCTACGAGCAGTACTTC. Its protein is CASSLDPPTPYEQYF.

This clonotype was seen ten or more times. The CDR3 reads CASSPAGMNTEAFF. The CDR3, as DNA: TGTGCCAGCAGCCCCGCAGGCATGAACACTGAAGCTTTCTTT. V and J are TRBV14 and TRBJ1-1; D unclear. V lost 4 bases and J 0 bases, leaving 9 bases between the germline ends. This CDR3 is 14 amino acids long. Germline V gene lookup returns CDR1 SGHDN and CDR2 FVKESK.

This clonotype was seen at least ten times. This sequence joins TRBV5-1 and TRBJ1-1, with D possibly matching TRBD1 (6 bases). The germline V and J ends were trimmed by 0 bases and 2 bases, with 11 bases remaining between them. Germline values: CDR1 SGHRS, CDR2 YFSETQ. The CDR3 runs to 15 residues. The CDR3 sequence: CASSLVGAQNTEAFF. The CDR3 region has the DNA TGCGCCAGCAGCTTGGTGGGGGCTCAAAACACTGAAGCTTTCTTT.

This clonotype is labeled medium-sized. This sequence joins TRBV3-1 and TRBJ1-1, with D possibly matching TRBD1 (6 bases). Germline V gene lookup returns CDR1 LGHDT and CDR2 YNNKEL (reference sequence). V gave up 3 bases and J gave up 0 bases, with 11 bases separating them. The CDR3 covers 15 residues. CDR3 sequence: CASSQRTGMNTEAFF. The DNA of the CDR3 is TGTGCCAGCAGCCAGAGAACAGGGATGAACACTGAAGCTTTCTTT.

This clonotype was seen many times. CDR3 protein: CASSNPGQRVTGGELFF. CDR3 bases: TGTGCCAGCAGCAACCCGGGACAGAGAGTCACCGGTGGGGAGCTGTTTTTT. The V and J genes are TRBV5-6 and TRBJ2-2; TRBD1 matches 7 bases. CDR1 is SGHDT and CDR2 is YYEEEE in the germline V gene. V trimming: 4 bases; J trimming: 8 bases; junction bases outside the gene matches: 17. The CDR3 covers 17 residues.

This clonotype was seen a few times. This chain links TRBV3-1 with TRBJ1-2; D is ambiguous. The V end lost 4 bases, the J end lost 0 bases, and 9 bases lay between the germline ends. The length of the CDR3 is 14 residues. Per the germline V gene, CDR1 is LGHDT and CDR2 is YNNKEL (reference sequence). The CDR3 DNA reads TGTGCCAGCAGCCCGCCCCGATCTAACTATGGCTACACCTTC. Translating gives CASSPPRSNYGYTF. The entire variable domain, with the rest obtained from reference TRBV3-1 and TRBJ1-2, is as follows: DTAVSQTPKYLVTQMGNDKSIKCEQNLGHDTMYWYKQDSKKFLKIMFSYNNKELIINETVPNRFSPKSPDKAHLNLHINSLELGDSAVYFCASSPPRSNYGYTFGSGTRLTVV.

At least ten counts were recorded for this clonotype. This chain uses TRBV30 with TRBJ1-5; D is unclear. This CDR3 spans 16 amino acids. V was clipped by 1 base and J by 0 bases, with 13 bases between them. Germline V CDR1 and CDR2: GTSNPN, SVGIG (reference sequence). DNA for the CDR3: TGTGCCTGGAGTGCCCGGTTGAGGGCTAGCAATCAGCCCCAGCATTTT. Protein: CAWSARLRASNQPQHF.

The V call is TRBV7-2, the J call TRBJ2-2; D may be TRBD1 (6 bases). This CDR3 has 15 residues. Trimming took off 5 bases at V and 2 bases at J, with 12 bases between the two ends. CDR1 and CDR2 (germline): SGHTA, FQGNSA. The CDR3 DNA is TGTGCCAGCAGCATTCCGGGACACAACACCGGGGAGCTGTTTTTT. Its translation: CASSIPGHNTGELFF.

This clonotype has ten or more counts. J is TRBJ2-1 and V is TRBV10-2; possibly TRBD2 for D (6 bases). This CDR3 is built from 16 residues. Trimming pared 8 bases from V and 1 base from J, leaving 18 bases between. CDR1 and CDR2 (germline): WSHSY, SAAADI. The chain's CDR3 is CASGGKALASYNEQFF. The CDR3 DNA follows: TGCGCCAGCGGAGGGAAGGCCCTAGCTTCCTACAATGAGCAGTTCTTC.

This clonotype was seen many times. The chain carries TRBV7-8 and TRBJ1-2; D may be TRBD1 (6 bases). The CDR3 is 14 residues long. The V and J ends lost 4 bases and 2 bases respectively, with 11 bases between them. Germline V gene data show CDR1 as SGHVS and CDR2 as FQNEAQ. The CDR3: CASSSRGVNYGYTF. The CDR3 coding sequence is TGTGCCAGCAGCTCCAGGGGAGTCAACTATGGCTACACCTTC.

This clonotype was seen repeatedly, ten times or more. The chain recombines TRBV6-2 or TRBV6-3 with TRBJ2-1, with 7 bases matching TRBD2. V lost 3 bases and J lost 8; bases outside the gene matches: 10. Germline loops: CDR1 MNHEY, CDR2 SVGEGT. The length of the CDR3 is 15 residues. The CDR3, as DNA: TGTGCCAGCAGTTATTTTGGCGGGAGCTCCGATGAGCAGTTCTTC. This encodes CASSYFGGSSDEQFF.

By share of the sample, this clonotype is medium-sized. The gene calls are TRBV27 and TRBJ1-5, with D tentatively TRBD1 (6 bases). Germline V gives CDR1 MNHEY, CDR2 SMNVEV (reference sequence). This CDR3 is 15 amino acids long. Trimming stripped 6 bases from V and 0 bases from J, with 12 bases between. The chain's CDR3 is CASRGGILSNQPQHF. The CDR3 nucleotides read TGTGCCAGCAGAGGGGGTATACTTAGCAATCAGCCCCAGCATTTT.

Sample share makes this clonotype medium-sized. This sequence joins TRBV19 and TRBJ2-1, with 13 positions matching TRBD2. The CDR3 covers 15 residues. From germline, CDR1 is LNHDA and CDR2 SQIVND (reference sequence). With V trimmed by 7 bases and J by 9 bases, 9 bases remained unmatched. The CDR3 reads CASTPGLAGTSEQFF. CDR3 bases: TGTGCCAGTACCCCGGGACTAGCGGGAACTAGTGAGCAGTTCTTC.

This clonotype was counted many times. The chain carries TRBV2 and TRBJ1-4; D gene unclear. V lost 2 bases and J 4 bases, leaving 8 bases between the germline ends. The CDR3 is 14 amino acids. CDR1 is SNHLY, CDR2 FYNNEI, per germline. CDR3 nucleotides: TGTGCCAGCAGTGAACAACTGGGTAATGAAAAACTGTTTTTT. Its translation: CASSEQLGNEKLFF.

This clonotype was detected only a few times. The chain links TRBV7-3 to TRBJ2-2; no firm D call. Germline loops: CDR1 SGHTA, CDR2 FQGTGA. V lost 7 bases and J lost 3, with 3 bases in between. This CDR3 is 11 amino acids long. CDR3 loop: CASTDTGELFF. CDR3 coding DNA: TGTGCCAGCACCGACACCGGGGAGCTGTTTTTT.

This clonotype was detected ten times or more. The V gene is TRBV7-9, the J gene TRBJ2-2; TRBD1 might be the D (5 bases). Trimming shortened V by 5 bases and J by 2 bases, and 12 bases separated the two germline ends. Germline loops: CDR1 SEHNR, CDR2 FQNEAQ (reference sequence). The CDR3 length is 15 residues. Written as DNA, the CDR3 is TGTGCCAGCAGCGGGAACGGACAAAACACCGGGGAGCTGTTTTTT. Its translation: CASSGNGQNTGELFF.

Notes on this clonotype: This may arise from a read error, as a much more abundant clone is one base away. This chain joins TRBV4-2 and TRBJ2-7; 9 nucleotides align to TRBD1. The germline gives CDR1 LGHNA, CDR2 YNFKEQ. This CDR3 spans 14 amino acids. CDR3: CASSQDGTGYVQYF. CDR3 nucleotides: TGTGCCAGCAGCCAGGACGGGACAGGGTACGTGCAGTACTTC.

The rearrangement uses TRBV27 and TRBJ1-4; D possibly corresponds to TRBD1 (5 bases). The germline gives CDR1 MNHEY, CDR2 SMNVEV (reference sequence). The CDR3 is 16 residues long. The germline V and J ends were trimmed by 8 bases and 4 bases, with 20 bases remaining between them. The CDR3 DNA follows: TGTGCCAGCGGCCAACGCCCCCCGGGGCATAATGAAAAACTGTTTTTT. Translated: CASGQRPPGHNEKLFF.

This clonotype was recorded at least ten times. In nucleotides, the CDR3 is TGTGCCAGCTCCCCAGATCCAGGGGGACGAGGCTACACCTTC. This gives the protein CASSPDPGGRGYTF. This chain links TRBV18 with TRBJ1-2; 7 nucleotides agree with TRBD1. Trimming at V came to 6 bases and at J to 8 bases, leaving 12 bases not matched to a gene. The CDR3 loop spans 14 amino acids. Looked up from germline, CDR1 is KGHSH and CDR2 is LQKENI.